This section outlines one T cell receptor beta chain sequence together with its context. With 60 Vbeta and 13 Jbeta primers, the PCR was carried out. Generated by immunoSEQ multiplex PCR, the TCRdb table keeps only in-frame clones and is missing some. The sample has 120,000 to 150,000 clones, more than 75% seen once; the top ten hold about 3.2%. The V and J ends lost 4 bases and 6 bases, in that order; junction bases with no gene match: 8. Per the germline V gene, CDR1 is KGHSH and CDR2 is LQKENI. The CDR3 extends over 14 amino acids. These data originate in a study of cytomegalovirus exposure and HLA in healthy donors.

The genes are TRBV18 and TRBJ2-5; 7 nucleotides align to TRBD1. Input material: PBMCs. This receptor was obtained from a man younger than 35 in good health and CMV-seropositive. CDR3 sequence reads: CASSRLDREKTQYF. The CDR3 DNA reads as TGTGCCAGCTCACGGCTCGACAGGGAAAAGACCCAGTACTTC.